One and the same sample provided the 18 T cell receptor beta chains below, sequenced in a study of cytomegalovirus exposure and HLA in healthy donors. Primers: 60 Vbeta forward and 13 Jbeta reverse. Sequencing used immunoSEQ multiplex PCR; TCRdb keeps in-frame clones, though not all of them. This table holds about 190,000 clones, 80% to 85% found once. Sequencing was carried out using PBMCs. The receptors stem from a young woman in good health and CMV-seropositive.

The rearrangement uses TRBV5-1 and TRBJ1-2, with D possibly matching TRBD1 (5 bases). The CDR3 covers 15 residues. The V end lost 4 bases, the J end lost 4 bases, and 17 bases lay between the germline ends. Germline CDR1 SGHRS, CDR2 YFSETQ. The CDR3 loop reads CASSAGQGRTYGYTF. CDR3 nucleotide sequence: TGCGCCAGCAGCGCTGGCCAGGGCCGGACCTATGGCTACACCTTC.

This clone was seen once. The rearrangement uses TRBV5-1 and TRBJ1-1; unclear D gene. This CDR3 contains 15 residues. Germline-derived CDR1 and CDR2 are SGHRS and YFSETQ. Trimming removed 0 bases at V and 0 bases at J, with 9 bases between. CDR3 nucleotide sequence: TGCGCCAGCAGCTTGGGAGGGCAGGTGAACACTGAAGCTTTCTTT. Translation gives CASSLGGQVNTEAFF. Combining the CDR3 with reference TRBV5-1 and TRBJ1-1 gives the whole variable domain KAGVTQTPRYLIKTRGQQVTLSCSPISGHRSVSWYQQTPGQGLQFLFEYFSETQRNKGNFPGRFSGRQFSNSRSEMNVSTLELGDSALYLCASSLGGQVNTEAFFGQGTRLTVV.

The J gene is TRBJ2-7, the V gene TRBV18, with 9 bases that match TRBD1. V gave up 5 bases and J gave up 3 bases; unmatched junction bases: 8. CDR3 length: 15 amino acids. Germline values: CDR1 KGHSH, CDR2 LQKENI. Here the CDR3 DNA reads TGTGCCAGCTCAGCCACCGGGACAGGGATCTACGAGCAGTACTTC. Encoded protein: CASSATGTGIYEQYF.

The chain has TRBV5-1 and TRBJ2-6, with 9 bases matching TRBD1. V lost 2 bases, J lost 3 bases, and 3 bases stayed unmatched. The CDR3 totals 16 residues. CDR1 is SGHRS, CDR2 YFSETQ, per germline. This chain's CDR3 is CASSFYRGHGANVLTF. Here the CDR3 DNA reads TGCGCCAGCAGCTTCTACAGGGGGCATGGGGCCAACGTCCTGACTTTC.

This clone came up a few times. The chain combines TRBV10-3 with TRBJ1-5; D is perhaps TRBD1 (5 bases). CDR1 and CDR2 from the germline V gene are ENHRY and SYGVKD. The V end lost 6 bases, the J end lost 2 bases, and 11 bases lay between the germline ends. This CDR3 comprises 14 residues. Here the CDR3 DNA reads TGTGCCATCAGCACAGGTTATCGCAATCAGCCCCAGCATTTT. Amino acid sequence: CAISTGYRNQPQHF.

Comment on this clone: Relative to the germline gene, one junction end is altered; a read error may explain this. This chain links TRBV6-1 with TRBJ1-5; weak D call: TRBD1 (5 bases). Germline CDR1 and CDR2: MNHNS and SASEGT. The CDR3 has 14 amino acids. The CDR3 region has the DNA TGTGCCAGCAGGGAAGGACATTTCAATCAGCCCCAGCATTTT. Translating gives CASREGHFNQPQHF.

This sequence joins TRBV27 and TRBJ1-5; possibly TRBD1 for D (6 bases). Germline CDR1 reads MNHEY; CDR2 reads SMNVEV (reference sequence). The CDR3 is 13 amino acids. Trimming shortened V by 2 bases and J by 7 bases, and 9 bases separated the two germline ends. The CDR3 sequence: CASSLGRGQPQHF. CDR3 bases: TGTGCCAGCAGTTTAGGCAGGGGACAGCCCCAGCATTTT.

This chain uses TRBV28 with TRBJ1-2; D is perhaps TRBD1 (6 bases). Germline loops: CDR1 MDHEN, CDR2 SYDVKM. The V gene lost 8 bases and the J gene lost 7 bases, with 17 bases spanning the gap. This CDR3 has 13 residues. The CDR3, as DNA: TGTGCCAGCGTTCTACCGGTAGGGGGTGGCTACACCTTC. Translating it yields CASVLPVGGGYTF.

The rearrangement links TRBV30 to TRBJ1-5, with a weak D call TRBD1 (6 bases). The CDR3 contains 13 residues. V was clipped by 1 base and J by 7 bases, with 11 bases between them. The germline V gene encodes CDR1 GTSNPN and CDR2 SVGIG (reference sequence). For the CDR3, the DNA is TGTGCCTGGAGTGCGGACAGACAGCAGCCCCAGCATTTT. Protein product: CAWSADRQQPQHF.

The chain combines TRBV5-1 with TRBJ1-2; 9 bases line up with TRBD1. The ends lost 2 bases at V and 1 base at J; junction bases unmatched: 6. Germline V gene lookup returns CDR1 SGHRS and CDR2 YFSETQ. This CDR3 is built from 16 residues. The CDR3, as DNA: TGCGCCAGCAGCTTCGGTACAGGGGGCCTTAACTATGGCTACACCTTC. This translates into CASSFGTGGLNYGYTF.

This clone was detected once. The chain combines TRBV19 with TRBJ2-1; 7 bases align to TRBD2. The CDR3 extends over 13 amino acids. J lost 9 bases, V lost 4 bases, and 6 bases had no gene match. CDR1 and CDR2 (germline): LNHDA, SQIVND (reference sequence). CDR3 nucleotides: TGTGCCAGTAGTACCCGGGGGGTTAGTGAGCAGTTCTTC. Amino acids: CASSTRGVSEQFF. Based on the CDR3 plus reference TRBV19 and TRBJ2-1, the full variable domain is DGGITQSPKYLFRKEGQNVTLSCEQNLNHDAMYWYRQDPGQGLRLIYYSQIVNDFQKGDIAEGYSVSREKKESFPLTVTSAQKNPTAFYLCASSTRGVSEQFFGPGTRLTVL.

This chain joins TRBV19 and TRBJ2-5; tentatively, D is TRBD1 (6 bases). The CDR3 is made up of 14 amino acids. Trimming cost V 4 bases and J 9 bases, with 18 bases left between them. Per germline, CDR1 LNHDA and CDR2 SQIVND (reference sequence). Here the CDR3 DNA reads TGTGCCAGTAGTACCCGGGACACGGGTAGGTCCCAGTACTTC. Translated, it gives CASSTRDTGRSQYF.

V and J are TRBV5-1 and TRBJ2-1, with TRBD1 as a possible D gene (5 bases). The germline V gene has CDR1 SGHRS and CDR2 YFSETQ. This CDR3 contains 15 residues. Trimming removed 4 bases from V and 6 bases from J, with 17 bases in between. The CDR3 DNA follows: TGCGCCAGCAGCCCCCAACTGCACAGGCCCAATGAGCAGTTCTTC. Amino acid sequence: CASSPQLHRPNEQFF. Full variable domain (outside the CDR3, taken from reference TRBV5-1 and TRBJ2-1): KAGVTQTPRYLIKTRGQQVTLSCSPISGHRSVSWYQQTPGQGLQFLFEYFSETQRNKGNFPGRFSGRQFSNSRSEMNVSTLELGDSALYLCASSPQLHRPNEQFFGPGTRLTVL.

The CDR3 sequence: CASSLSPPVTDTQYF. In DNA, the CDR3 is TGTGCCAGCAGTTTATCCCCTCCTGTAACAGATACGCAGTATTTT. V is TRBV27 and J is TRBJ2-3; D is unclear. V lost 0 bases and J 3 bases, leaving 10 bases between the germline ends. The CDR3 spans 15 residues. Per germline, CDR1 MNHEY and CDR2 SMNVEV (reference sequence).

The gene calls are TRBV6-4 and TRBJ2-7, with D maybe TRBD2 (7 bases). Deletions cut 0 bases from V and 5 bases from J, with 14 bases between. Germline CDR1 reads MRHNA; CDR2 reads SNTAGT. The CDR3 runs 15 residues. The CDR3: CASSDSWGGADEQYV. The CDR3, as DNA: TGTGCCAGCAGTGACTCGTGGGGGGGCGCGGACGAGCAGTACGTC.

The chain employs TRBV6-1 and TRBJ2-2; weak D call: TRBD2 (6 bases). Per germline, CDR1 MNHNS and CDR2 SASEGT. This CDR3 comprises 15 residues. Trimming cost V 5 bases and J 6 bases, with 16 bases left between them. In DNA, the CDR3 is TGTGCCAGCAGTCCGGAGACCGGAGGGGCCGGGGAGCTGTTTTTT. This encodes CASSPETGGAGELFF.

The chain couples TRBV6-5 to TRBJ1-1; D unresolved. Germline CDR1 reads MNHEY; CDR2 reads SVGAGI. The CDR3 is made up of 12 amino acids. V was clipped by 5 bases and J by 7 bases, with 11 bases between them. CDR3 nucleotide sequence: TGTGCCAGCAGTCGGGAGGTTGGTGAAGCTTTCTTT. Amino acids: CASSREVGEAFF.

This clone was counted a few times. V is TRBV5-5 and J is TRBJ2-5, with D possibly TRBD1 on 5 matching bases. Looked up from germline, CDR1 is SGHKS and CDR2 is YYEKEE (reference sequence). The CDR3 consists of 11 residues. Trimming removed 2 bases from V and 13 bases from J, with 12 bases in between. The CDR3 loop reads CASSFLGQAYF. The CDR3 nucleotides are TGTGCCAGCAGCTTTTTAGGACAAGCGTACTTC.